This T cell receptor beta chain is from a study of response to subunit inactivated influenza vaccine. The CDR3 is made up of 14 amino acids. The V end lost 5 bases, the J end lost 4 bases, and 15 bases lay between the germline ends. Germline V gives CDR1 DFQATT, CDR2 SNEGSKA (reference sequence). In its sample, this clonotype was seen once. TCRdb recomputed calls from the RT-PCR reads with MiXCR, one row per CDR3 protein. The sample yields some 190,000 distinct CDR3 sequences, under 15% seen once. The J gene is TRBJ2-1, the V gene TRBV20-1; D remains ambiguous. This specimen was CD8+ T cells sorted from PBMCs, taken 4 to 6 days after vaccination. This TCR was recovered from a man between 50 and 59 years old who received an inactivated influenza vaccine. The CDR3 loop reads CSADQVAQYNEQFF. The CDR3 region has the DNA TGCAGTGCTGATCAGGTGGCACAGTACAATGAGCAGTTCTTC.